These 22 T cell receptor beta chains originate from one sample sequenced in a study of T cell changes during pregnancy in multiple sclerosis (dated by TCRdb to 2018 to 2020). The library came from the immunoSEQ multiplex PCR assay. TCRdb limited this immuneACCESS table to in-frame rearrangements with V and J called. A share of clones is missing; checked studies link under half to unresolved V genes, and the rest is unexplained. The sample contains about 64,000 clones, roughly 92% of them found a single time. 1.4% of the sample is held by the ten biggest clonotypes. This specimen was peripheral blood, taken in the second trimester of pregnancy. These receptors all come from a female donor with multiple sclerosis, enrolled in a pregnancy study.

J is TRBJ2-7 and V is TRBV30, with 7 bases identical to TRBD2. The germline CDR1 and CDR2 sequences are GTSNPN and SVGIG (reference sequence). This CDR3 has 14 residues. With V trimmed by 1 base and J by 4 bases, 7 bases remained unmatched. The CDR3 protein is CAWSEGREGYEQYF. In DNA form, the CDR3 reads TGTGCCTGGAGTGAGGGCAGGGAGGGATACGAGCAGTACTTC. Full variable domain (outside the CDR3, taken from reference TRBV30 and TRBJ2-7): SQTIHQWPATLVQPVGSPLSLECTVEGTSNPNLYWYRQAAGRGLQLLFYSVGIGQISSEVPQNLSASRPQDRQFILSSKKLLLSDSGFYLCAWSEGREGYEQYFGPGTRLTVT.

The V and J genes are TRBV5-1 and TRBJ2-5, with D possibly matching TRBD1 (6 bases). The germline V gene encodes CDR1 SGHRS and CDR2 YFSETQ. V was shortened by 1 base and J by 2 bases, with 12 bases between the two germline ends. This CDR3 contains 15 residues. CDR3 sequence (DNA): TGCGCCAGCAGCTTGCAAGGACAGTTGCAAGAGACCCAGTACTTC. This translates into CASSLQGQLQETQYF.

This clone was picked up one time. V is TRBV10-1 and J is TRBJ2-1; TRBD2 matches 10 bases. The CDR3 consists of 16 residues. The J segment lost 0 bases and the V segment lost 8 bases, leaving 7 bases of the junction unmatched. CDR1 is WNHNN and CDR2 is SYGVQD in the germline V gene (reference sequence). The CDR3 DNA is TGCGCCAGCGCTGGACTAGCGGCCTCCTCCTACAATGAGCAGTTCTTC. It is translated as CASAGLAASSYNEQFF.

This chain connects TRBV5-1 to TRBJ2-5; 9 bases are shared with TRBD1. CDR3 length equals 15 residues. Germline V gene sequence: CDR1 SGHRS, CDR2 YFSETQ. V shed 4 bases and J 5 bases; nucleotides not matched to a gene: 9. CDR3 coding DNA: TGCGCCAGCAGCCCTCGGACAGGGGCGGAGGAGACCCAGTACTTC. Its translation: CASSPRTGAEETQYF.

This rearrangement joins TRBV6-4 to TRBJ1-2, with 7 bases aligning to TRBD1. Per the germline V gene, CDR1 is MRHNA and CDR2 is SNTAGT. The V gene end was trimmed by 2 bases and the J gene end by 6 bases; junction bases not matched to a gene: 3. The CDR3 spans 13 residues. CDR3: CASSDNRGHGYTF. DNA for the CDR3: TGTGCCAGCAGTGACAACAGGGGTCATGGCTACACCTTC.

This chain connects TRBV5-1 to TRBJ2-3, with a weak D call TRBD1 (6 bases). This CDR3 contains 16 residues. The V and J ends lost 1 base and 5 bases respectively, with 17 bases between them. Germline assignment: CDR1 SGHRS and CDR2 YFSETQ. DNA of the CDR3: TGCGCCAGCAGCTTGCAATTCGGGCAGGGGAAAGATACGCAGTATTTT. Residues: CASSLQFGQGKDTQYF.

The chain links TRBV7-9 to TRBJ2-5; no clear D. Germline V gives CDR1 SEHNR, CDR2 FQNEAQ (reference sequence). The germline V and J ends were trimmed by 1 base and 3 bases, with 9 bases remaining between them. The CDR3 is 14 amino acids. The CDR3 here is CASSLDVEKETQYF. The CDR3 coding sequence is TGTGCCAGCAGCTTAGATGTGGAGAAAGAGACCCAGTACTTC.

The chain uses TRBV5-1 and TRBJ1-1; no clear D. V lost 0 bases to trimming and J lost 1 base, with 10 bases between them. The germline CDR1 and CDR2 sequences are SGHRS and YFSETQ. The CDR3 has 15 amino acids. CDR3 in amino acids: CASSLGAPTNTEAFF. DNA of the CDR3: TGCGCCAGCAGCTTGGGCGCACCTACGAACACTGAAGCTTTCTTT.

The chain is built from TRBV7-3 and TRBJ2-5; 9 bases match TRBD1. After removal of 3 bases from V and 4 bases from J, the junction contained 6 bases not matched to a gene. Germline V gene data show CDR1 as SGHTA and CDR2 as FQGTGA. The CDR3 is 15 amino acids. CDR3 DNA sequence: TGTGCCAGCAGCTTCGACAGGGGGGAAGGAGAGACCCAGTACTTC. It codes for CASSFDRGEGETQYF.

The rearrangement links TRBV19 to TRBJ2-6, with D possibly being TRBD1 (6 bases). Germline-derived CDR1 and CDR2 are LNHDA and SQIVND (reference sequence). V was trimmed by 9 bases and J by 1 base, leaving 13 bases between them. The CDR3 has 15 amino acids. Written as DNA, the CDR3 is TGTGCCAGCCGGGACACAGGATCTGGGGCCAACGTCCTGACTTTC. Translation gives CASRDTGSGANVLTF.

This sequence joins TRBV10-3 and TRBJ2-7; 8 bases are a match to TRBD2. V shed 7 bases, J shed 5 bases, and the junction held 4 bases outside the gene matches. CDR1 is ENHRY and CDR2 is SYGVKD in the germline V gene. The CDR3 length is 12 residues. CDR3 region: CAIMAGGHEQYF. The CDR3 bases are TGTGCCATCATGGCGGGGGGCCACGAGCAGTACTTC.

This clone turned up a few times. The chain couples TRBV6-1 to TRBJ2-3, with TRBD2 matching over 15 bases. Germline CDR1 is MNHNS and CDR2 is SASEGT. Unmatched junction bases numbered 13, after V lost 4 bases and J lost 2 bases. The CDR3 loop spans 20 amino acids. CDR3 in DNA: TGTGCCAGCAGTGCGAAAGGACTAGCGGGAGGGGCCCTATTCACAGATACGCAGTATTTT. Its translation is CASSAKGLAGGALFTDTQYF.

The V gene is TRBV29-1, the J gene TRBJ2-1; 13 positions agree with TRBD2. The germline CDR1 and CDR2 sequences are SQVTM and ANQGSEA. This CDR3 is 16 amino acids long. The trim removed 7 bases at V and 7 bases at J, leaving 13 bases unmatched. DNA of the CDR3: TGCAGCGCTGGGCAAACGGGACTAGCGGGAAGGAATGAGCAGTTCTTC. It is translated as CSAGQTGLAGRNEQFF.

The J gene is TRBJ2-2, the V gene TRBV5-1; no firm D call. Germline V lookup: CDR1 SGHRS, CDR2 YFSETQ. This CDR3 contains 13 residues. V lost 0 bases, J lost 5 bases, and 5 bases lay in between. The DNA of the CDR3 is TGCGCCAGCAGCTTGGGGCGGACCGGGGAGCTGTTTTTT. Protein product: CASSLGRTGELFF.

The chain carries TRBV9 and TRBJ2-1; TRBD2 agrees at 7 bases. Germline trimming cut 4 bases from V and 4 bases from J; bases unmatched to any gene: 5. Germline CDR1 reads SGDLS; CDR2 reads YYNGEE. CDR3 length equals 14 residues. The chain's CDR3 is CASSRGGPYNEQFF. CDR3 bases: TGTGCCAGCAGCCGCGGGGGTCCATACAATGAGCAGTTCTTC.

The CDR3 region has the DNA TGTGCCAGCAGTTTAGGCAGGACCTACGAGCAGTACTTC. This encodes CASSLGRTYEQYF. The chain recombines TRBV28 with TRBJ2-7; D is unresolved. CDR1 and CDR2 from the germline V gene are MDHEN and SYDVKM. Trimming stripped 2 bases from V and 2 bases from J, with 7 bases between. The CDR3 runs to 13 residues.

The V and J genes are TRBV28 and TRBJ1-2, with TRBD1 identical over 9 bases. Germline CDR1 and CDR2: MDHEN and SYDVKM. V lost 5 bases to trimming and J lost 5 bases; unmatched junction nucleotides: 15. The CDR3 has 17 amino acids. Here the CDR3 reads CASSQSTGGMPPYGYTF. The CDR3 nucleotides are TGTGCCAGCAGTCAAAGTACAGGGGGCATGCCCCCGTATGGCTACACCTTC.

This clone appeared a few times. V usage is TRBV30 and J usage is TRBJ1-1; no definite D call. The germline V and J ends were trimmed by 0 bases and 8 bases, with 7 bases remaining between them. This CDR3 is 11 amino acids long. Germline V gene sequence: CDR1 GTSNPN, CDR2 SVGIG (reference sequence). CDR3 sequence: CAWSVNIEAFF. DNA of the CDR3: TGTGCCTGGAGTGTAAACATAGAAGCTTTCTTT. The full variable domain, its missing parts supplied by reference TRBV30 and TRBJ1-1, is SQTIHQWPATLVQPVGSPLSLECTVEGTSNPNLYWYRQAAGRGLQLLFYSVGIGQISSEVPQNLSASRPQDRQFILSSKKLLLSDSGFYLCAWSVNIEAFFGQGTRLTVV.

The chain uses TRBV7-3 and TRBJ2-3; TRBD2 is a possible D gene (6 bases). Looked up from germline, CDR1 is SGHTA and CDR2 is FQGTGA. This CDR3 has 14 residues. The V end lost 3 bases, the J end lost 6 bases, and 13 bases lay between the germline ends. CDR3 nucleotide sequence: TGTGCCAGCAGCTTGGGGGGAGTCCGGGATACGCAGTATTTT. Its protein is CASSLGGVRDTQYF. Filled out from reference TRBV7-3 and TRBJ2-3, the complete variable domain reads GAGVSQTPSNKVTEKGKYVELRCDPISGHTALYWYRQSLGQGPEFLIYFQGTGAADDSGLPNDRFFAVRPEGSVSTLKIQRTERGDSAVYLCASSLGGVRDTQYFGPGTRLTVL.

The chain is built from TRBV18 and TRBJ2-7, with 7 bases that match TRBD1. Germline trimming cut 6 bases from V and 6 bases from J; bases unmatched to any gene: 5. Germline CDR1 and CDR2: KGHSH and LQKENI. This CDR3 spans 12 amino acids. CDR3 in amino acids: CASSTGNGEQYF. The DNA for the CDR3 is TGTGCCAGCTCGACAGGGAATGGCGAGCAGTACTTC.

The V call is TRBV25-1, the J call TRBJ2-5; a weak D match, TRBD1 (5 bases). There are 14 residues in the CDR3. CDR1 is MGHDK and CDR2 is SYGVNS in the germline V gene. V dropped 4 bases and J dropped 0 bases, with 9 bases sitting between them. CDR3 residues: CASSGPGNQETQYF. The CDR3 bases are TGTGCCAGCAGTGGTCCAGGGAACCAAGAGACCCAGTACTTC.

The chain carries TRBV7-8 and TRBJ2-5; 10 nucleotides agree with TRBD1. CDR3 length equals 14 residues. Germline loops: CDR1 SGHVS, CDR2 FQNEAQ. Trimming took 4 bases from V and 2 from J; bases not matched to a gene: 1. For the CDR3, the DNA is TGTGCCAGCAGCTGGACAGGGGGTCAAGAGACCCAGTACTTC. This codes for CASSWTGGQETQYF.